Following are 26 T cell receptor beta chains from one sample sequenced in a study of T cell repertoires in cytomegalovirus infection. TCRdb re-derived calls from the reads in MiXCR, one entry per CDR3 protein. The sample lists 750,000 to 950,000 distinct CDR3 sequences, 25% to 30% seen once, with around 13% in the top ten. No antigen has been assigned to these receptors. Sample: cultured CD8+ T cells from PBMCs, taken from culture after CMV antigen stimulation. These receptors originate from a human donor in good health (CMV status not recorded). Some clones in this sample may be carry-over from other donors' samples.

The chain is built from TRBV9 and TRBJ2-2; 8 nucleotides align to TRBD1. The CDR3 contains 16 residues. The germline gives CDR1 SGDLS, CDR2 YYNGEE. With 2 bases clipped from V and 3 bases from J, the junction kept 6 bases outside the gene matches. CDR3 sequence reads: CASSVFETGDTGELFF. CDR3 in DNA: TGTGCCAGCAGCGTGTTCGAGACAGGGGACACCGGGGAGCTGTTTTTT.

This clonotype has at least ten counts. As DNA, the CDR3 is TGTGCCAGCAGTCGTAGCGGGGGGTATACAGATACGCAGTATTTT. Encoded protein: CASSRSGGYTDTQYF. The genes are TRBV25-1 and TRBJ2-3; 10 bases are a match to TRBD2. V lost 5 bases to trimming and J lost 3 bases; unmatched junction nucleotides: 5. Germline V gene data show CDR1 as MGHDK and CDR2 as SYGVNS. This CDR3 has 15 amino acids.

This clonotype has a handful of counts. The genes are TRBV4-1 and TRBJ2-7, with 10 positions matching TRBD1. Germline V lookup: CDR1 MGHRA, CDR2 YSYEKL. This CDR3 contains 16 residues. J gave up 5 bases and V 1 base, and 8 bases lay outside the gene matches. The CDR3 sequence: CASSQVSGTGVHEQYF. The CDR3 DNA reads TGCGCCAGCAGCCAAGTTTCCGGGACAGGGGTCCACGAGCAGTACTTC.

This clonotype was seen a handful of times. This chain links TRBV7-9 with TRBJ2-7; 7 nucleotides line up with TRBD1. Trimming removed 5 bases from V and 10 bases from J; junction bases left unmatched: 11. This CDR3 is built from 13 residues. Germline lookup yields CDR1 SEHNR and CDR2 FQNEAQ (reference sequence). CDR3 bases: TGTGCCAGCAGCCCCGCGACAGGGAAGGAACAGTACTTC. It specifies CASSPATGKEQYF.

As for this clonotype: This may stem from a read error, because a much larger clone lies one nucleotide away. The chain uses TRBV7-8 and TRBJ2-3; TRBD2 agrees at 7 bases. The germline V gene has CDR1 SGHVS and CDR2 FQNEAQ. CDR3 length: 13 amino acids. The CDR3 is CASREALTATQYF. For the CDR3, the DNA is TGTGCCAGCCGGGAGGCTCTTACAGCTACGCAGTATTTT.

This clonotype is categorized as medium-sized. The CDR3 DNA follows: TGTGCCAGCAGCTTAAGGGGGGCAGGCAATCAGCCCCAGCATTTT. It is translated as CASSLRGAGNQPQHF. The chain has TRBV7-2 and TRBJ1-5, with D perhaps TRBD1 (6 bases). The CDR3 extends over 15 amino acids. CDR1 SGHTA and CDR2 FQGNSA come from the germline V gene. Trimming removed 2 bases at V and 2 bases at J, with 10 bases between.

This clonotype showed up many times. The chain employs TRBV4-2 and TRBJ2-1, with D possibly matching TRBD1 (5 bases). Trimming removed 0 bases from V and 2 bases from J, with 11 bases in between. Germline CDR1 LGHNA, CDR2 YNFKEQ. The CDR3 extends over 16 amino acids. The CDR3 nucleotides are TGTGCCAGCAGCCAAGATGCAGGGCCTACCTACAATGAGCAGTTCTTC. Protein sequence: CASSQDAGPTYNEQFF.

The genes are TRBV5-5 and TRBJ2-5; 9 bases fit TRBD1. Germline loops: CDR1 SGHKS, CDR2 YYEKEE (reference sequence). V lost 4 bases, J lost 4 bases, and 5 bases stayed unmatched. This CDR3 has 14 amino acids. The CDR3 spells CASSVKGQGETQYF. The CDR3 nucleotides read TGTGCCAGCAGCGTGAAGGGACAGGGAGAGACCCAGTACTTC.

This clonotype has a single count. The CDR3 nucleotides read TGTGCCAGCAGTGATGCCTCTCCCTACGAGCAGTACGTC. This gives the protein CASSDASPYEQYV. The gene calls are TRBV2 and TRBJ2-7; the D is unclear. There are 13 residues in the CDR3. V shed 3 bases and J shed 2 bases, with 8 bases lying between them. From germline, CDR1 is SNHLY and CDR2 FYNNEI.

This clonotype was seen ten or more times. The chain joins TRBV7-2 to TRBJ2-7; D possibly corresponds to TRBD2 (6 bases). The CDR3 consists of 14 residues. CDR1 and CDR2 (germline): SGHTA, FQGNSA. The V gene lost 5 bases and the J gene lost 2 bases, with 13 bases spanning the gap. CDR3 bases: TGTGCCAGCAGCCGACTAGGGATTCCCTACGAGCAGTACTTC. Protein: CASSRLGIPYEQYF.

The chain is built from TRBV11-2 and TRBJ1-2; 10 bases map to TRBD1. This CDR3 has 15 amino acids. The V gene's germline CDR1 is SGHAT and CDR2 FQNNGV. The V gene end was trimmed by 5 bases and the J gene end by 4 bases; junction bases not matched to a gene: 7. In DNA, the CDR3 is TGTGCCAGCAGCATCGGGACAGGGGACGGCTATGGCTACACCTTC. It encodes CASSIGTGDGYGYTF.

The CDR3 bases are TGTGCCAGCAGCGGACCCGCGAGAGAGACCCAGTACTTC. Its translation: CASSGPARETQYF. The chain combines TRBV7-9 with TRBJ2-5; no reliable D call. The CDR3 is 13 amino acids. Trimming stripped 5 bases from V and 4 bases from J, with 11 bases between. From germline, CDR1 is SEHNR and CDR2 FQNEAQ (reference sequence).

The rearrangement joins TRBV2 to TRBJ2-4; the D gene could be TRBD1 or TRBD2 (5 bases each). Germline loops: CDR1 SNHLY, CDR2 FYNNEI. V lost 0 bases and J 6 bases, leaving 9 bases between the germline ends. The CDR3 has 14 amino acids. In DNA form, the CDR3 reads TGTGCCAGCAGTGAAGCGCGTGGGGGAAACATTCAGTACTTC. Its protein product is CASSEARGGNIQYF.

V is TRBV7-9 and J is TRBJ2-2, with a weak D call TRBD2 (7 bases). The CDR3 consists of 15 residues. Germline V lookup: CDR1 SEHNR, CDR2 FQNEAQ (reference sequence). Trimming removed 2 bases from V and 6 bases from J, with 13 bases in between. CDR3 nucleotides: TGTGCCAGCAGCTTAATTGCGGGGGCCGCCGGGGAGCTGTTTTTT. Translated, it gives CASSLIAGAAGELFF.

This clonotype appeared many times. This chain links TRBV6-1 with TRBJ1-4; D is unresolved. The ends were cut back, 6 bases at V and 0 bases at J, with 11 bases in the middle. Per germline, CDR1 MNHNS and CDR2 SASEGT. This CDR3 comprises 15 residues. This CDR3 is CASRADRTTNEKLFF. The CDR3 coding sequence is TGTGCCAGCAGAGCCGACCGAACAACTAATGAAAAACTGTTTTTT.

The CDR3 sequence: CASGPHRGNTEAFF. DNA for the CDR3: TGTGCTAGTGGTCCACACAGGGGGAACACTGAAGCTTTCTTT. J is TRBJ1-1 and V is TRBV12-5, with 7 positions matching TRBD1. There are 14 residues in the CDR3. Trimming removed 5 bases from V and 1 base from J; junction bases left unmatched: 4. Germline V CDR1 and CDR2: LGHNT, FRNRAP.

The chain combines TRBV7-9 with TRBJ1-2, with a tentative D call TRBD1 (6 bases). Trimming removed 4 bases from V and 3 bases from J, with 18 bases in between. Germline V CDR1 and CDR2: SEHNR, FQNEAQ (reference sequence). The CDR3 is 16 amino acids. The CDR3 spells CASSYFPGTLDYGYTF. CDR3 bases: TGTGCCAGCAGCTATTTTCCGGGGACACTCGACTATGGCTACACCTTC.

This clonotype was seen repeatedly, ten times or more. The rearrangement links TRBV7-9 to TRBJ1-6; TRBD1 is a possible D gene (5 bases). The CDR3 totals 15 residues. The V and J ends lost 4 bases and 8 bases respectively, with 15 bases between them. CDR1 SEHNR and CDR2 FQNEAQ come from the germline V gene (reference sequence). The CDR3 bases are TGTGCCAGCAGCTCCAAGGGACCAGGCTATTCACCCCTCCACTTT. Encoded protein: CASSSKGPGYSPLHF.

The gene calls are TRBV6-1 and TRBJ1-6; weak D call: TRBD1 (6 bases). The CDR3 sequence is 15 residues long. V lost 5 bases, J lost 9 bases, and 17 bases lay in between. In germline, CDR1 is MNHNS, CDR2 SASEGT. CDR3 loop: CASSFGQLESSPLHF. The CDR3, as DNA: TGTGCCAGCAGTTTCGGACAGTTAGAGAGTTCACCCCTCCACTTT.

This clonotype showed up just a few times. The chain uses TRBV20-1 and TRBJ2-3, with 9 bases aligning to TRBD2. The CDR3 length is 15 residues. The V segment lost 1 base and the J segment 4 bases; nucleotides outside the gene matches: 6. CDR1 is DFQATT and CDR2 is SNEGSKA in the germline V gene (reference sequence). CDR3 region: CSARALAGLADTQYF. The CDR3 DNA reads TGCAGTGCTAGAGCGCTAGCGGGGTTGGCAGATACGCAGTATTTT.

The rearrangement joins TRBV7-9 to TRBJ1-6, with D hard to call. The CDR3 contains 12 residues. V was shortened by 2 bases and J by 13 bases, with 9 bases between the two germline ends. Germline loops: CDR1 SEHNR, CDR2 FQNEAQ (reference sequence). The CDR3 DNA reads TGTGCCAGCAGCTTAAGCGGAGTTCCCCTCCACTTT. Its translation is CASSLSGVPLHF.

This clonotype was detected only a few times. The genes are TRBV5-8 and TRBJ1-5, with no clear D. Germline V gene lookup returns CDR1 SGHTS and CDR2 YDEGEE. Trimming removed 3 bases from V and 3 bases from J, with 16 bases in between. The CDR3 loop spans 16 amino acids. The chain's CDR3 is CASSSPRRGFNQPQHF. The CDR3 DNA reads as TGTGCCAGCAGCTCCCCCAGAAGAGGATTCAATCAGCCCCAGCATTTT.

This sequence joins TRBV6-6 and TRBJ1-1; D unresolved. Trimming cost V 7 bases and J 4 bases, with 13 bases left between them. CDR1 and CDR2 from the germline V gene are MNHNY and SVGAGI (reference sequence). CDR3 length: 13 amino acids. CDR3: CASTNGRATEAFF. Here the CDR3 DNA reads TGTGCCAGCACCAACGGGAGGGCCACTGAAGCTTTCTTT.

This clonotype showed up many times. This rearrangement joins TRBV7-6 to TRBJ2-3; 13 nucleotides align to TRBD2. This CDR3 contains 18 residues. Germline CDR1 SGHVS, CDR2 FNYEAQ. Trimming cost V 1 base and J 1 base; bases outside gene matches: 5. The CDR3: CASSLGIGLAGGTDTQYF. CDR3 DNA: TGTGCCAGCAGCTTAGGCATAGGACTAGCGGGGGGCACAGATACGCAGTATTTT.

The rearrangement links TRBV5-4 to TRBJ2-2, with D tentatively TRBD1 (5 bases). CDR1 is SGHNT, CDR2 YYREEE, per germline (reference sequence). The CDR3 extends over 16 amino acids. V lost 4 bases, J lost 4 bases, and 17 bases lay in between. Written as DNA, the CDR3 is TGTGCCAGCAGCCCCGCGGTTGGGGCGCTCACCGGGGAGCTGTTTTTT. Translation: CASSPAVGALTGELFF.

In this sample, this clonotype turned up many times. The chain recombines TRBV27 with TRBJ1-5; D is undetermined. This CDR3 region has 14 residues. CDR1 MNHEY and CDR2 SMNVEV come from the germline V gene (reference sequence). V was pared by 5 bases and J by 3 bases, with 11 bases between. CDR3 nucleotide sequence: TGTGCCAGCAGTCCCTCGGATGCCAATCAGCCCCAGCATTTT. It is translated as CASSPSDANQPQHF.